Listed below are T cell receptor beta chains from one sample, sequenced in a study of blood T cells in healthy people across ages. MiXCR was run by TCRdb on the 5' RACE reads, yielding one entry per CDR3 protein. The sample includes some 890,000 distinct CDR3 sequences, roughly 29% of them seen just once. The data also belong to a second study, concerning T cells of mothers and their children.

The sample comprised blood. Receptor source: a woman aged 40 to 50 in good health. The CDR3 runs from the conserved cysteine through the conserved F or W. A D gene is named only where the DNA matches it firmly. Clone size is shown for a subset of rows, as once, few, many or a class of expanded clone.

clone size	D gene	V gene	J gene	CDR3 protein	CDR3 DNA
many	-	TRBV7-2	TRBJ2-3	CASLFIIGGTDTQYF	TGTGCCAGCCTATTTATAATAGGGGGCACAGATACGCAGTATTTT
-	TRBD1	TRBV20-1	TRBJ1-2	CSASGQGGGYTF	TGCAGTGCTAGTGGACAGGGGGGTGGCTACACCTTC
-	-	TRBV11-2	TRBJ1-2	CASSERQQGGYTF	TGTGCCAGCAGCGAACGACAGCAGGGAGGCTACACCTTC
-	TRBD2	TRBV12-3/TRBV12-4	TRBJ2-3	CASSATSGRTDTQYF	TGTGCCAGCAGTGCGACTAGCGGCCGCACAGATACGCAGTATTTT
-	-	TRBV29-1	TRBJ1-1	CNAPGHLNTEAFF	TGCAACGCCCCTGGACACTTGAACACTGAAGCTTTCTTT
many	TRBD1	TRBV3-1	TRBJ1-5	CASSQEGDRTSNQPQHF	TGTGCCAGCAGCCAAGAGGGGGACAGGACTAGCAATCAGCCCCAGCATTTT
-	TRBD2	TRBV7-2	TRBJ2-3	CASSQTAGVRTDTQYF	TGTGCCAGCAGCCAGACGGCGGGGGTTCGCACAGATACGCAGTATTTT
many	-	TRBV4-2	TRBJ2-7	CASSQVTAGPSSYEQYF	TGTGCCAGCAGCCAAGTAACTGCGGGGCCGAGCTCCTACGAGCAGTACTTC
-	-	TRBV27	TRBJ2-1	CASSPTRGPRVNNEQFF	TGTGCCAGCAGCCCCACCCGGGGGCCTAGGGTGAACAATGAGCAGTTCTTC
-	-	TRBV5-1	TRBJ2-1	CASSSLTSGTDEQFF	TGCGCCAGCAGCTCTCTTACTAGTGGGACGGATGAGCAGTTCTTC
-	-	TRBV7-9	TRBJ1-1	CASRDGGGSTEAFF	TGCGCCAGCAGGGACGGAGGGGGGTCCACTGAAGCTTTCTTT